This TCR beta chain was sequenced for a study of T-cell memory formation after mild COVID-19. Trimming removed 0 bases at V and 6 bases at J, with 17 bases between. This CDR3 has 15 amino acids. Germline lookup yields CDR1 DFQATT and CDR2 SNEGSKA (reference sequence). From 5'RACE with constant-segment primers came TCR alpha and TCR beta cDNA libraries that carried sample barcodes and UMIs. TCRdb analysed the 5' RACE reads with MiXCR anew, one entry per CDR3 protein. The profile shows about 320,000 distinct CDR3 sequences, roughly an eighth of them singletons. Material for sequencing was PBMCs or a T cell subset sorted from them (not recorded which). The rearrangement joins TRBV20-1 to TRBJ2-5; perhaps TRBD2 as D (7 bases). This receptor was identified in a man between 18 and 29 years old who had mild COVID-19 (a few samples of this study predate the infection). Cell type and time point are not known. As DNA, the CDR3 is TGCAGTGCTAGAGAGACGGGGGGCCCCTTGAAGACCCAGTACTTC. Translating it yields CSARETGGPLKTQYF.